The present TCR beta chain was sequenced within a study of T-cell reconstitution after alpha-beta-depleted transplantation in children (dated by TCRdb to about 2016). As for the study more broadly: Using TCR repertoire profiling, the study followed T-cell immune reconstitution in a quantitative way in children after TCRalphabeta/CD19-depleted allogeneic hematopoietic cell transplantation.

This clonotype was seen a few times. What this receptor recognizes is not known. No base-level quality is on record; no much larger clone is a single base apart. Inclusive of the bounding cysteine and phenylalanine, the CDR3 is 15 residues long. CDR3 DNA only is kept here, 45 bases in frame from base 1. As encoded in the germline V gene, CDR1 is KGHSH while CDR2 is LQKENI. The V end gives up 4 bases and the J end 5 bases, leaving 6 bases in the junction not matched to a gene. The library was made by PCR. Sequenced using an Illumina HiSeq 2500. To normalize quantification of the TCRbeta repertoire, the TCR libraries were built with molecular barcoding that relied on unique molecular identifiers. Through fastp at Q25 and MiXCR, TCRdb rebuilt clones from the public reads, retaining in-frame beta chains. CDR3 protein sequences are deduplicated, and each keeps its most common genes and DNA. The sample yields over 550,000 distinct CDR3 sequences; over 9.5% were counted once. Less than 5% of the sample goes to the ten largest clones.

This receptor chain uses TRBV18 and TRBJ2-7, with 12 central nucleotides matching TRBD1. This clonotype was obtained from a human donor who donated a stem cell graft to a child with acute myeloid leukemia. The material sequenced was PBMCs from the stem cell graft donor, taken from the stem cell graft. The CDR3 protein: CASSLGTGGVDEQYF. The DNA sequence reads TGTGCCAGCTCACTGGGGACAGGGGGCGTCGACGAGCAGTACTTC.